This T cell receptor beta chain was retrieved from a study of T cells in Graves' hyperthyroidism and ophthalmopathy. TCR beta CDR3 sequences were amplified from RNA transcripts. The TCR CDR3 was amplified in a first-round RT-PCR using the HTBI primer set. TCRdb analysed the multiplex PCR reads with MiXCR anew, one entry per CDR3 protein. The profile shows roughly 290,000 distinct CDR3 sequences, around 15% of them singletons. CDR1 is SNHLY and CDR2 is FYNNEI in the germline V gene. Trimming removed 7 bases from V and 3 bases from J; junction bases left unmatched: 9. This CDR3 region has 16 residues. Diagnoses were established using clinical symptoms, serum thyroxine and TRAb, thyroid ultrasound and orbital computed tomography.

The source material was blood. The TCR was taken from a woman aged 35 to 49 with Graves' hyperthyroidism. This rearrangement joins TRBV2 to TRBJ2-3, with 11 nucleotides matching TRBD2. DNA for the CDR3: TGTGCCAGCATGGACCTAGCGGGAGGTGGTACAGATACGCAGTATTTT. This encodes CASMDLAGGGTDTQYF.